The subject of this entry is one T cell receptor (beta chain). The antigen is undetermined. V lost 3 bases and J lost 2, with 12 bases in between. The germline V gene encodes CDR1 SGHRS and CDR2 YFSETQ. This CDR3 has 15 amino acids. The data derive from a study of cytomegalovirus exposure and HLA in healthy donors. Whole-study findings and limits: The CMV antigen specificity of a few CMV-associated chains was confirmed through in vitro analysis.

Using immunoSEQ multiplex PCR, the repertoire was profiled, and TCRdb retains in-frame clones only, with some absent. The table shows around 180,000 clones, with approximately 84% occurring only once. The sequence came from a man younger than 30 in good health and CMV-seropositive. What was sequenced was PBMCs. The chain has TRBV5-1 and TRBJ1-3; TRBD1 is a possible D gene (6 bases). CDR3 amino acids: CASSSSSGAGNTIYF. The DNA for the CDR3 is TGCGCCAGCAGCTCCTCATCAGGGGCTGGAAACACCATATATTTT.